This is a list of T cell receptor beta chains from one sample in a study of human CD4 T cells and Enterobacteriaceae. Clones were read by immunoSEQ multiplex PCR, and TCRdb kept only the in-frame ones, dropping some. This repertoire shows roughly 700 clones, 30% to 45% found once; its top ten account for 24%. The specimen sequenced was bacteria-reactive CD4+ T cells grown in culture. The receptors were sampled from a human donor in good health. The CDR3 runs from the conserved cysteine through the conserved F or W. D genes are given only for firm matches. Size tells how often a clone was seen (once, few, many) or the class of an expanded clone, and some rows leave it out.

V gene: TRBV18
J gene: TRBJ2-2
D gene: NA
clone size: few
CDR3 DNA: TGTGCCAGCTCACCACCGGGAAGGGCCGGGGAGCTGTTTTTT
CDR3 protein: CASSPPGRAGELFF

V gene: TRBV13
J gene: TRBJ2-7
D gene: TRBD2
clone size: hyperexpanded
CDR3 DNA: TGTGCCAGCAGCTTAGCGGGAGGGTATGAGCAGTACTTC
CDR3 protein: CASSLAGGYEQYF

V gene: TRBV4-1
J gene: TRBJ1-2
D gene: NA
clone size: NA
CDR3 DNA: TGCGCCAGCAGCAATGGGCTCCAGAACCGAAAGACCTATGGCTACACCTTC
CDR3 protein: CASSNGLQNRKTYGYTF

V gene: TRBV9
J gene: TRBJ1-4
D gene: NA
clone size: few
CDR3 DNA: TGTGCCAGCAGCTCCGGCAGGGTTCCTAATGAAAAACTGTTTTTT
CDR3 protein: CASSSGRVPNEKLFF

V gene: TRBV11-2
J gene: TRBJ1-2
D gene: NA
clone size: few
CDR3 DNA: TGTGCCAGCAGCTTGGAGGGGAGTCGAGCTGGCTACACCTTC
CDR3 protein: CASSLEGSRAGYTF

V gene: TRBV5-8
J gene: TRBJ2-1
D gene: NA
clone size: NA
CDR3 DNA: TGTGCCAGCACCTCTGAAGTAACGATACCGTTCTTC
CDR3 protein: CASTSEVTIPFF

V gene: TRBV27
J gene: TRBJ1-3
D gene: TRBD1
clone size: large
CDR3 DNA: TGTGCCAGCAGTCCAAGGGGGACAGGGAGGGACACCATATATTTT
CDR3 protein: CASSPRGTGRDTIYF

V gene: TRBV7-9
J gene: TRBJ2-3
D gene: NA
clone size: NA
CDR3 DNA: TGTGCCAGCAGCTTAATGGCACAGGTGGTCCCGGCTACGCAGTATTTT
CDR3 protein: CASSLMAQVVPATQYF

V gene: TRBV2
J gene: TRBJ2-7
D gene: NA
clone size: large
CDR3 DNA: TGTGCCAGCAGTGAATCCGGACTATTTGGGCACGAGCAGTACTTC
CDR3 protein: CASSESGLFGHEQYF

V gene: TRBV9
J gene: TRBJ2-5
D gene: TRBD1
clone size: large
CDR3 DNA: TGTGCCAGCAGCGTAGATCCAGGGGGCACCAAAGAGACCCAGTACTTC
CDR3 protein: CASSVDPGGTKETQYF

V gene: TRBV18
J gene: TRBJ2-3
D gene: NA
clone size: large
CDR3 DNA: TGTGCCAGCTCACCACTAGAAAGGGGCACAGATACGCAGTATTTT
CDR3 protein: CASSPLERGTDTQYF

V gene: TRBV19
J gene: TRBJ1-2
D gene: NA
clone size: NA
CDR3 DNA: TGTGCCAGTACCTCATGGGAGACAGGCTCTGGCTACACCTTC
CDR3 protein: CASTSWETGSGYTF

V gene: TRBV4-2
J gene: TRBJ2-2
D gene: TRBD2
clone size: NA
CDR3 DNA: TGTGCCAGCAGCTCTAGCGGGAGGGCCACCGGGGAGCTGTTTTTT
CDR3 protein: CASSSSGRATGELFF

V gene: TRBV5-6
J gene: TRBJ1-2
D gene: TRBD1
clone size: NA
CDR3 DNA: TGTGCCAGCAGCTCCCCCCAGGGGGACTATGGCTACACCTTC
CDR3 protein: CASSSPQGDYGYTF

V gene: TRBV7-4
J gene: TRBJ2-3
D gene: NA
clone size: NA
CDR3 DNA: TGTGCCAGCAGCTTAGTGGGCGGGATGACAGATACGCAGTATTTT
CDR3 protein: CASSLVGGMTDTQYF

V gene: TRBV28
J gene: TRBJ1-2
D gene: NA
clone size: few
CDR3 DNA: TGTGCCAGCAGTGCCCCAGGGTATGGCTACACCTTC
CDR3 protein: CASSAPGYGYTF

V gene: TRBV27
J gene: TRBJ2-4
D gene: TRBD1
clone size: NA
CDR3 DNA: TGTGCCAGCAGCCCCAAACCTAGGACAGGGAAAAACATTCAGTACTTC
CDR3 protein: CASSPKPRTGKNIQYF

V gene: TRBV28
J gene: TRBJ1-2
D gene: NA
clone size: medium-sized
CDR3 DNA: TGTGCCATCCCCCAAGGAAGCTATGGCTACACCTTC
CDR3 protein: CAIPQGSYGYTF

V gene: TRBV28
J gene: TRBJ1-3
D gene: TRBD1
clone size: few
CDR3 DNA: TGTGCCAGCAGTACCGCCGGGACAGGGAAAAACACCATATATTTT
CDR3 protein: CASSTAGTGKNTIYF

V gene: TRBV5-1
J gene: TRBJ2-1
D gene: TRBD2
clone size: NA
CDR3 DNA: TGCGCCAGCAGTTCCGGGACTAGCGGGAGGAATGGCGAGCAGTTCTTC
CDR3 protein: CASSSGTSGRNGEQFF

V gene: TRBV11-3
J gene: TRBJ2-1
D gene: TRBD2
clone size: once
CDR3 DNA: TGTGCCAGCAGCTTAGTGGGGACTAGCGGGAGTCCTTCCTACAATGAGCAGTTCTTC
CDR3 protein: CASSLVGTSGSPSYNEQFF

V gene: TRBV29-1
J gene: TRBJ2-5
D gene: TRBD2
clone size: NA
CDR3 DNA: TGCAGCACCGGGACTAGCGGGGGGTTCCCCTCTCAGTACTTC
CDR3 protein: CSTGTSGGFPSQYF

V gene: TRBV11-2
J gene: TRBJ2-1
D gene: NA
clone size: NA
CDR3 DNA: TGTGCCAGCAGCTTAGGAGGGGGGGCCTCCAATGAGCAGTTCTTC
CDR3 protein: CASSLGGGASNEQFF

V gene: TRBV7-9
J gene: TRBJ1-5
D gene: NA
clone size: NA
CDR3 DNA: TGTGCCAGCAGCTTACGGGGGGAGCCTTGGGAGCCCCAGCATTTT
CDR3 protein: CASSLRGEPWEPQHF

V gene: TRBV2
J gene: TRBJ1-1
D gene: NA
clone size: NA
CDR3 DNA: TGTGCCAGGAAAGCCAGACAGGCTATGAACACTGAAGCTTTCTTT
CDR3 protein: CARKARQAMNTEAFF

V gene: TRBV7-1
J gene: TRBJ1-2
D gene: NA
clone size: NA
CDR3 DNA: TGTGCCAGCAGCTTAGGGGATGGCTACACCTTC
CDR3 protein: CASSLGDGYTF

V gene: TRBV7-9
J gene: TRBJ2-2
D gene: NA
clone size: large
CDR3 DNA: TGTGCCAGCAGCTTAGCAGGAGCGGGCACCGGGGAGCTGTTTTTT
CDR3 protein: CASSLAGAGTGELFF

V gene: TRBV11-2
J gene: TRBJ2-5
D gene: NA
clone size: medium-sized
CDR3 DNA: TGTGCCAGCAGCTTAGATCGCCCCCCGGGGCAAGAGACCCAGTACTTC
CDR3 protein: CASSLDRPPGQETQYF

V gene: TRBV5-1
J gene: TRBJ2-1
D gene: NA
clone size: NA
CDR3 DNA: TGCGCCAGCAGCCCCACCCTTGTAGGGGTAGGCAATGGGCAGTTCTTC
CDR3 protein: CASSPTLVGVGNGQFF

V gene: TRBV5-4
J gene: TRBJ2-2
D gene: TRBD2
clone size: large
CDR3 DNA: TGTGCCAGCAGCTCTAGCGGGAGGGCCACCGGGGAGCTGTTTTTT
CDR3 protein: CASSSSGRATGELFF

V gene: TRBV7-2
J gene: TRBJ2-7
D gene: TRBD2
clone size: NA
CDR3 DNA: TGTGCCAGCAGCTCCTCTAGCGGGACCTCCTACGAGCAGTACTTC
CDR3 protein: CASSSSSGTSYEQYF

V gene: TRBV16
J gene: TRBJ1-4
D gene: NA
clone size: few
CDR3 DNA: TGTGCCAGCAGTGACCGGGGCTCAACTAATGAAAAACTGTTTTTT
CDR3 protein: CASSDRGSTNEKLFF

V gene: TRBV10-3
J gene: TRBJ2-3
D gene: TRBD2
clone size: medium-sized
CDR3 DNA: TGTGCCAGTCGACTAGCGGGGGGGGGCAGCACAGATACGCAGTATTTT
CDR3 protein: CASRLAGGGSTDTQYF

V gene: TRBV2
J gene: TRBJ2-1
D gene: TRBD1
clone size: few
CDR3 DNA: TGTGCCAGCAGTCCCACAGGGGGTCGGTACAATGAGCAGTTCTTC
CDR3 protein: CASSPTGGRYNEQFF

V gene: TRBV14
J gene: TRBJ2-3
D gene: TRBD2
clone size: medium-sized
CDR3 DNA: TGTGCCAGCAGCCCCAGAGCTAGCGGGCCTGTGGATACGCAGTATTTT
CDR3 protein: CASSPRASGPVDTQYF

V gene: TRBV7-9
J gene: TRBJ2-7
D gene: NA
clone size: NA
CDR3 DNA: TGTGCCAGCTCTAATTACCCGTACGAGCAGTACTTC
CDR3 protein: CASSNYPYEQYF

V gene: TRBV5-2
J gene: TRBJ2-3
D gene: NA
clone size: NA
CDR3 DNA: TGTGCCAGCAGCTTCCGGGACCGCCACACAGATACGCAGTATTTT
CDR3 protein: CASSFRDRHTDTQYF

V gene: TRBV30
J gene: TRBJ2-7
D gene: NA
clone size: few
CDR3 DNA: TGTGCCTGGAGTTTCAAGTACGAGCAGTACTTC
CDR3 protein: CAWSFKYEQYF

V gene: TRBV10-1
J gene: TRBJ2-2
D gene: NA
clone size: medium-sized
CDR3 DNA: TGCGCCAGCAGTGAGTCGGCTCTGGGGGCCCTGAACACCGGGGAGCTGTTTTTT
CDR3 protein: CASSESALGALNTGELFF

V gene: TRBV5-7
J gene: TRBJ1-1
D gene: NA
clone size: once
CDR3 DNA: TGTGCCAGCAGCCCATGCGGGGGGACTGAAGCTTTCTTT
CDR3 protein: CASSPCGGTEAFF

V gene: TRBV29-1
J gene: TRBJ2-1
D gene: TRBD1
clone size: NA
CDR3 DNA: TGCAGCGTTGGGTGGGACAGGGGGAATGAGCAGTTCTTC
CDR3 protein: CSVGWDRGNEQFF

V gene: TRBV12-5
J gene: TRBJ2-7
D gene: NA
clone size: NA
CDR3 DNA: TGTGCTAGTGGCCACAGCGGCTTGCTCCACTTC
CDR3 protein: CASGHSGLLHF

V gene: TRBV7-2
J gene: TRBJ2-5
D gene: NA
clone size: NA
CDR3 DNA: TGTGCCAGCAGCTCGAGGGTTCAGGAGACCCAGTACTTC
CDR3 protein: CASSSRVQETQYF

V gene: TRBV13
J gene: TRBJ1-2
D gene: TRBD1
clone size: NA
CDR3 DNA: TGTGCCAGCAGCCCGGGGGACAGGGTGACCTATGGCTACACCTTC
CDR3 protein: CASSPGDRVTYGYTF

V gene: TRBV11-3
J gene: TRBJ2-6
D gene: NA
clone size: NA
CDR3 DNA: TGTGCCAGCAGCTCCCCAGGAGGGACCGGGGCCAACGTCCTGACTTTC
CDR3 protein: CASSSPGGTGANVLTF

V gene: TRBV28
J gene: TRBJ1-4
D gene: NA
clone size: NA
CDR3 DNA: TGTGCCAGCAGTTCCAGCAGACTTAATGAAAAACTGTTTTTT
CDR3 protein: CASSSSRLNEKLFF

V gene: TRBV7-2
J gene: TRBJ2-7
D gene: NA
clone size: medium-sized
CDR3 DNA: TGTGCCAGCAGCCCACCTAGGGCCCCCTACGAGCAGTACTTC
CDR3 protein: CASSPPRAPYEQYF

V gene: TRBV9
J gene: TRBJ1-2
D gene: TRBD1
clone size: medium-sized
CDR3 DNA: TGTGCCAGCAGCGCGGGGGACAGGGTGAGCTATGGCTACACCTTC
CDR3 protein: CASSAGDRVSYGYTF

V gene: TRBV2
J gene: TRBJ2-2
D gene: TRBD1
clone size: NA
CDR3 DNA: TGTGCCAGCTCTCGGGACAGATCCACCGGGGAGCTGTTTTTT
CDR3 protein: CASSRDRSTGELFF

V gene: TRBV6-5
J gene: TRBJ2-7
D gene: TRBD1
clone size: NA
CDR3 DNA: TGTGCCAGCAGGGACAGGGGGCCCTACGAGCAGTACTTC
CDR3 protein: CASRDRGPYEQYF

V gene: TRBV7-3
J gene: TRBJ2-1
D gene: NA
clone size: NA
CDR3 DNA: TGTGCCAGCAGCTCCCTTGGGGAGGCTCTCTTC
CDR3 protein: CASSSLGEALF

V gene: TRBV12-5
J gene: TRBJ1-5
D gene: NA
clone size: NA
CDR3 DNA: TGTGCTAGTGGATACTCGACAGAGCCCCAGCCCCAGCATTTT
CDR3 protein: CASGYSTEPQPQHF

V gene: TRBV11-2
J gene: TRBJ2-7
D gene: NA
clone size: NA
CDR3 DNA: TGTGCCAGCAGCCAAGATCAGAGCGGCGCCTACGAGCAGTACTTC
CDR3 protein: CASSQDQSGAYEQYF

V gene: TRBV9
J gene: TRBJ1-3
D gene: NA
clone size: few
CDR3 DNA: TGTGCCAGCAGCGGTAACTCTGGAAACACCATATATTTT
CDR3 protein: CASSGNSGNTIYF

V gene: TRBV7-9
J gene: TRBJ1-2
D gene: NA
clone size: NA
CDR3 DNA: TGTGCCAGCAGCTTGGGGTCCATCGACTACACCTTC
CDR3 protein: CASSLGSIDYTF

V gene: TRBV5-4
J gene: TRBJ1-2
D gene: TRBD1
clone size: few
CDR3 DNA: TGTGCCAGCAGCCTTGTCGGACAGGAAGGGGGTGTGGAAGGCTACACCTTC
CDR3 protein: CASSLVGQEGGVEGYTF

V gene: TRBV6-5
J gene: TRBJ2-1
D gene: NA
clone size: NA
CDR3 DNA: TGTGCCAGCAGTTGGGCTCGCTCCTACAATGAGCAGTTCTTC
CDR3 protein: CASSWARSYNEQFF

V gene: TRBV2
J gene: TRBJ2-5
D gene: NA
clone size: few
CDR3 DNA: TGTGCCAGCAGTGAACAAGAGACCCAGTACTTC
CDR3 protein: CASSEQETQYF